Below, 30 T cell receptor beta chains from the same sample are listed, as sequenced in a study of Graves' ophthalmopathy and Graves' hyperthyroidism. CDR3 regions of TCR beta were amplified from RNA transcripts. Second-round multiplex PCR came after first-round RT-PCR with HTBI primers. MiXCR, applied by TCRdb to the multiplex PCR reads, yields one record per CDR3 protein. The sample includes approximately 1.2 million distinct CDR3 sequences, about two fifths of them seen just once. The sample comprised peripheral blood or thyroid tissue (not recorded which). All receptors come from an adult man with Graves' hyperthyroidism.

There are many counts of this clonotype. The CDR3 DNA reads TGTGCCAGCCGAATTGGAATGAACACTGAAGCTTTCTTT. Translated: CASRIGMNTEAFF. This chain uses TRBV6-2 or TRBV6-3 with TRBJ1-1; D is undetermined. Trimming removed 8 bases from V and 0 bases from J, with 10 bases in between. Germline V lookup: CDR1 MNHEY, CDR2 SVGEGT. This CDR3 has 13 residues.

This sequence joins TRBV29-1 and TRBJ1-1; unclear D gene. Trimming stripped 8 bases from V and 0 bases from J, with 16 bases between. This CDR3 is built from 14 residues. CDR1 is SQVTM and CDR2 is ANQGSEA in the germline V gene. The CDR3 spells CSLGPATLNTEAFF. Here the CDR3 DNA reads TGCAGCTTAGGGCCAGCGACCCTGAACACTGAAGCTTTCTTT.

Concerning this clonotype: A much larger clone lies a single base off, so this may be a read error. CDR3 DNA sequence: TGCGCCAACAGCTTCGGGCCACAGGGGCACTATGGCTACACCTTC. Protein product: CANSFGPQGHYGYTF. The V and J genes are TRBV5-1 and TRBJ1-2, with 7 bases identical to TRBD1. The V gene's germline CDR1 is SGHRS and CDR2 YFSETQ. CDR3 length: 15 residues.

In this sample, this clonotype turned up a few times. A much larger clone lies a single base off, so this may be a read error. The chain uses TRBV20-1 and TRBJ2-7; no reliable D call. V dropped 5 bases and J dropped 0 bases, with 11 bases sitting between them. Germline V CDR1 and CDR2: DFQATT, SNEGSKA (reference sequence). This CDR3 spans 13 amino acids. The CDR3 DNA reads as TGCAGTGCTCGGGCAACCAGCTCCTACGAGCAGTACTTC. This translates into CSARATSSYEQYF.

The chain has TRBV29-1 and TRBJ2-5; D perhaps matches TRBD1 (7 bases). The CDR3 sequence is 13 residues long. Trimming left V 6 bases short and J 5 bases short, with 16 bases between. CDR1 and CDR2 from the germline V gene are SQVTM and ANQGSEA. As DNA, the CDR3 is TGCAGCGTAAGGCAGGGGGGCTTGGAGACCCAGTACTTC. This translates into CSVRQGGLETQYF.

This clonotype was observed once. The conserved final phenylalanine or tryptophan is absent from the CDR3, which likely points to a read error. The DNA is left out, because the CDR3 cannot be placed on it with certainty; the CDR3 is given as TCRdb lists it. The genes are TRBV7-2 and TRBJ1-3. Ends included, the CDR3 has 8 residues. Looked up from germline, CDR1 is SGHTA and CDR2 is FQGNSA. This CDR3 is CASSQLAT.

This clonotype was picked up a small number of times. CDR3 loop: CASSHGRDRGPSPYF. CDR3 coding DNA: TGTGCCAGCAGCCATGGCCGGGACAGGGGGCCCAGTCCGTACTTC. This rearrangement joins TRBV9 to TRBJ2-7; TRBD1 matches 12 bases. The CDR3 is 15 residues long. Trimming at V came to 4 bases and at J to 12 bases, leaving 14 bases not matched to a gene. Germline-derived CDR1 and CDR2 are SGDLS and YYNGEE.

This chain uses TRBV25-1 with TRBJ2-7; 8 nucleotides match TRBD1. This CDR3 is 16 amino acids long. Germline V lookup: CDR1 MGHDK, CDR2 SYGVNS. Trimming at V came to 8 bases and at J to 4 bases, leaving 16 bases not matched to a gene. The CDR3 bases are TGTGCCAGCTCTCTCCCTGGACAGGGTACAAGGTACGAGCAGTACTTC. Its translation: CASSLPGQGTRYEQYF.

In nucleotides, the CDR3 is TGTGCCAGCAGCTTAATTTTCTCTGGAAACACCATATATTTT. It codes for CASSLIFSGNTIYF. V usage is TRBV11-2 and J usage is TRBJ1-3, with D unresolved. The CDR3 length is 14 residues. The germline V gene has CDR1 SGHAT and CDR2 FQNNGV. V lost 2 bases to trimming and J lost 0 bases, with 5 bases between them.

In its sample, this clonotype was seen many times. The genes are TRBV7-2 and TRBJ2-7, with D possibly matching TRBD1 (5 bases). The ends were cut back, 6 bases at V and 5 bases at J, with 14 bases in the middle. The CDR3 is made up of 13 amino acids. Germline V lookup: CDR1 SGHTA, CDR2 FQGNSA. CDR3 DNA: TGTGCCAGCAGTCCTGCAAGGGGCGACGAGCAGTACTTC. Amino acids: CASSPARGDEQYF.

This clonotype came up many times. The gene calls are TRBV5-1 and TRBJ1-2; D is unresolved. The CDR3 runs 14 residues. V lost 4 bases and J 3 bases, leaving 13 bases between the germline ends. Germline-derived CDR1 and CDR2 are SGHRS and YFSETQ. The CDR3 region has the DNA TGCGCCAGCAGCCCCGACACCGGCGACTATGGCTACACCTTC. Its translation: CASSPDTGDYGYTF.

For this clonotype: This may come from a read error, since a much larger clone is one base off. The gene calls are TRBV29-1 and TRBJ2-2; the match to TRBD1 covers 7 bases. The CDR3 has 15 amino acids. V shed 5 bases and J 5 bases; nucleotides not matched to a gene: 11. CDR1 and CDR2 from the germline V gene are SQVTM and ANQGSEA. The CDR3 nucleotides are TGCAGCGTTAGCCTCGGACAGGACTTTACCGGGGAGCTGTTTTTT. Translation: CSVSLGQDFTGELFF.

This clonotype was picked up a small number of times. DNA of the CDR3: TGTGCCAGCAGACGGGACAGGGGGCTTTGGGAGCAGTACTTC. Protein product: CASRRDRGLWEQYF. The J gene is TRBJ2-7, the V gene TRBV12-3 or TRBV12-4; TRBD1 aligns across 12 bases. The length of the CDR3 is 14 residues. V dropped 6 bases and J dropped 7; count of bases not matched to a gene: 7.

This clonotype was seen ten or more times. V gene TRBV19 combines with J gene TRBJ1-1; a weak D match, TRBD1 (6 bases). The CDR3 sequence is 14 residues long. Germline V lookup: CDR1 LNHDA, CDR2 SQIVND (reference sequence). V was trimmed by 5 bases and J by 2 bases, leaving 12 bases between them. The DNA of the CDR3 is TGTGCCAGTAGTCCCGACAGGCCCAACACTGAAGCTTTCTTT. Protein: CASSPDRPNTEAFF.

Note on this clonotype: The junction does not match germline at one end; this may be a read error. The CDR3 loop is CASSQPASESLETQYF. In DNA, the CDR3 is TGTGCCAGCAGCCAACCTGCTAGCGAGAGTTTGGAGACCCAGTACTTC. The chain employs TRBV4-1 and TRBJ2-5; D is possibly TRBD2 (6 bases). Per the germline V gene, CDR1 is MGHRA and CDR2 is YSYEKL. This CDR3 has 16 residues.

This clonotype was seen a single time. This chain uses TRBV19 with TRBJ2-7; 11 positions agree with TRBD1. There are 16 residues in the CDR3. Germline V lookup: CDR1 LNHDA, CDR2 SQIVND (reference sequence). J was trimmed by 3 bases and V by 3 bases; bases with no gene match: 7. CDR3: CASSIGGGTGGYEQYF. The CDR3 nucleotides read TGTGCCAGTAGTATCGGCGGAGGGACAGGGGGCTACGAGCAGTACTTC. Complete variable domain (other parts from reference TRBV19 and TRBJ2-7): DGGITQSPKYLFRKEGQNVTLSCEQNLNHDAMYWYRQDPGQGLRLIYYSQIVNDFQKGDIAEGYSVSREKKESFPLTVTSAQKNPTAFYLCASSIGGGTGGYEQYFGPGTRLTVT.

In DNA form, the CDR3 reads TGTGCCAGCAGCGCGCGGCGGACAAACCAAGAGACCCAGTACTTC. Translated, it gives CASSARRTNQETQYF. The J gene is TRBJ2-5, the V gene TRBV6-5; TRBD1 might be the D (5 bases). The CDR3 totals 15 residues. V dropped 6 bases and J dropped 0 bases, with 14 bases sitting between them. Germline loops: CDR1 MNHEY, CDR2 SVGAGI.

The J gene is TRBJ1-1, the V gene TRBV12-3 or TRBV12-4; 8 bases line up with TRBD1. This CDR3 contains 13 residues. Unmatched junction bases numbered 10, after V lost 6 bases and J lost 10 bases. CDR3 sequence (DNA): TGTGCCAGCAGCCCCGCCAGGGGGCAAACAGCTTTCTTT. Translated: CASSPARGQTAFF.

The chain is built from TRBV7-7 and TRBJ1-6; TRBD1 matches 7 bases. CDR1 is SSHAT and CDR2 is FNYEAQ in the germline V gene (reference sequence). The trim removed 5 bases at V and 7 bases at J, leaving 8 bases unmatched. This CDR3 contains 15 residues. DNA for the CDR3: TGTGCCAGCAGCCGAACGGGACAGCCAAATTCACCCCTCCACTTT. As protein: CASSRTGQPNSPLHF.

The rearrangement links TRBV5-5 to TRBJ2-7; the D gene could be TRBD1 or TRBD2 (6 bases each). The germline V and J ends were trimmed by 4 bases and 3 bases, with 20 bases remaining between them. Germline CDR1 is SGHKS and CDR2 is YYEKEE (reference sequence). There are 16 residues in the CDR3. The CDR3 bases are TGTGCCAGCAGCCTGGGGGCAAGGGGGGCAGACTACGAGCAGTACTTC. Protein sequence: CASSLGARGADYEQYF.

V gene TRBV7-9 combines with J gene TRBJ2-7, with D unclear. Germline CDR1 reads SEHNR; CDR2 reads FQNEAQ (reference sequence). The germline V and J ends were trimmed by 1 base and 2 bases, with 9 bases remaining between them. This CDR3 is built from 14 residues. CDR3 sequence: CASSLGGYAYEQYF. The CDR3 bases are TGTGCCAGCAGCTTAGGCGGATACGCCTACGAGCAGTACTTC.

This sequence joins TRBV11-2 and TRBJ2-7; 9 bases fit TRBD1. Trimming at V came to 6 bases and at J to 4 bases, leaving 13 bases not matched to a gene. Germline V gene sequence: CDR1 SGHAT, CDR2 FQNNGV. The CDR3 loop spans 16 amino acids. In DNA, the CDR3 is TGTGCCAGCAGTTCCCGGGACAGGGCCGCTGATTACGAGCAGTACTTC. This gives the protein CASSSRDRAADYEQYF.

In this sample, this clonotype turned up many times. The J gene is TRBJ1-2, the V gene TRBV10-3, with D possibly matching TRBD1 (5 bases). The CDR3 has 13 amino acids. The ends were cut back, 7 bases at V and 1 base at J, with 10 bases in the middle. CDR1 and CDR2 (germline): ENHRY, SYGVKD. The CDR3 region has the DNA TGTGCCATCACCGGACAAGATAACTATGGCTACACCTTC. Its translation is CAITGQDNYGYTF.

Concerning this clonotype itself: Being one base from a much bigger clone, this may be a read error. The V call is TRBV10-2, the J call TRBJ1-5; D perhaps matches TRBD1 (6 bases). The ends were cut back, 6 bases at V and 6 bases at J, with 12 bases in the middle. CDR3 length: 13 amino acids. Germline V gene sequence: CDR1 WSHSY, CDR2 SAAADI. The chain's CDR3 is CASRQGGGQPQHF. DNA of the CDR3: TGCGCCAGCAGACAGGGAGGGGGTCAGCCCCAGCATTTT.

There are many counts of this clonotype. The chain recombines TRBV12-3 or TRBV12-4 with TRBJ1-2, with D unclear. V was shortened by 5 bases and J by 6 bases, with 10 bases between the two germline ends. The CDR3 contains 12 residues. This chain's CDR3 is CASSPGSHGYTF. The DNA of the CDR3 is TGTGCCAGCAGTCCGGGGAGTCATGGCTACACCTTC.

This rearrangement joins TRBV29-1 to TRBJ1-5, with 8 positions matching TRBD1. CDR1 is SQVTM and CDR2 is ANQGSEA in the germline V gene. V was pared by 6 bases and J by 5 bases, with 9 bases of the junction left unmatched. This CDR3 comprises 14 residues. This CDR3 reads CSVVGGQDHQPQHF. The CDR3 DNA reads as TGCAGCGTCGTCGGGGGACAGGACCATCAGCCCCAGCATTTT.

This clonotype has ten or more counts. The chain couples TRBV19 to TRBJ2-5; the D is unclear. This CDR3 is built from 12 residues. V lost 6 bases, J lost 2 bases, and 7 bases lay in between. Per germline, CDR1 LNHDA and CDR2 SQIVND (reference sequence). The CDR3 loop is CASRAVQETQYF. The CDR3 nucleotides read TGTGCCAGTAGGGCGGTACAAGAGACCCAGTACTTC.

This clonotype was counted between two and nine times. V is TRBV7-9 and J is TRBJ2-7; D is unresolved. Per germline, CDR1 SEHNR and CDR2 FQNEAQ (reference sequence). The CDR3 is made up of 12 amino acids. V gave up 5 bases and J gave up 5 bases, with 10 bases separating them. The CDR3: CASSTTRHEQYF. CDR3 nucleotides: TGTGCCAGCAGCACAACTCGTCACGAGCAGTACTTC.

This clonotype was seen only a few times. The CDR3 sequence: CASSVLIQNTGELFF. CDR3 coding DNA: TGTGCCAGCAGCGTACTGATACAGAACACCGGGGAGCTGTTTTTT. The chain links TRBV9 to TRBJ2-2; no firm D call. In germline, CDR1 is SGDLS, CDR2 YYNGEE. This CDR3 has 15 residues. The ends were cut back, 1 base at V and 1 base at J, with 8 bases in the middle. The whole variable domain, filled in from reference TRBV9 and TRBJ2-2, reads DSGVTQTPKHLITATGQRVTLRCSPRSGDLSVYWYQQSLDQGLQFLIQYYNGEERAKGNILERFSAQQFPDLHSELNLSSLELGDSALYFCASSVLIQNTGELFFGEGSRLTVL.

Comments on this clonotype: A much larger clone lies one base from this, so it may be a read error. This chain uses TRBV7-2 with TRBJ2-2; the D gene is possibly TRBD2 (6 bases). The CDR3 runs to 15 residues. Germline values: CDR1 SGHTA, CDR2 FQGNSA. Deletions cut 8 bases from V and 3 bases from J, with 16 bases between. In DNA form, the CDR3 reads TGTGCCAGCGGCCCCCGGGACTTGTACACCGGGGAGCTGTTTTTT. Residues: CASGPRDLYTGELFF. Complete variable domain (other parts from reference TRBV7-2 and TRBJ2-2): GAGVSQSPSNKVTEKGKDVELRCDPISGHTALYWYRQSLGQGLEFLIYFQGNSAPDKSGLPSDRFSAERTGGSVSTLTIQRTQQEDSAVYLCASGPRDLYTGELFFGEGSRLTVL.